This TCR beta chain was obtained from a study of cytomegalovirus exposure and HLA in healthy donors. CDR3 length: 16 amino acids. CDR1 is LGHNA, CDR2 YSLEER, per germline. Trimming at V came to 3 bases and at J to 6 bases, leaving 8 bases not matched to a gene. PCR amplification relied on 60 Vbeta primers (plus 13 Jbeta primers). Clones were sequenced by immunoSEQ multiplex PCR, and TCRdb holds only the in-frame ones, with some missing. The table records 150,000 to 200,000 clones, approximately 80% of them present only once. The sample comprised PBMCs. The clonotype comes from a woman aged 25 to 45 in good health and CMV-seropositive. The chain joins TRBV4-3 to TRBJ1-1; 12 bases align to TRBD1. The CDR3: CASSHRRGQGAPEAFF. For the CDR3, the DNA is TGCGCCAGCAGCCATCGTCGGGGACAGGGGGCTCCTGAAGCTTTCTTT.